A selection of T cell receptor beta chains follows, all from one sample in a study of cytomegalovirus exposure and HLA in healthy donors. Assay used: immunoSEQ multiplex PCR; TCRdb lists only in-frame clones, some missing. The table lists 96,000 or so clones, about 70% of them singletons. Input material: PBMCs. The receptors come from a woman aged 65 to 85 in good health and CMV-seropositive. Each CDR3 is given with its conserved first and last residue. Each record gives: D gene, V gene, J gene, clone size, CDR3 DNA, CDR3 protein. D genes are given only for firm matches. The size field is filled for only some rows; it gives once, few, many or a size class.

>TRBD1|TRBV27|TRBJ2-2|-
TGTGCCAGCAGTGACTACAGGGGGGTCGGGGAGCTGTTTTTT
CASSDYRGVGELFF
>TRBD1|TRBV28|TRBJ1-2|-
TGTGCCAGCAGTGGAACGGGACAGGGTAGCTATGGCTACACCTTC
CASSGTGQGSYGYTF
>TRBD1|TRBV4-2|TRBJ2-7|-
TGTGCCAGCAGCCCCAGGGGGCCCATTTACGAGCAGTACTTC
CASSPRGPIYEQYF
>TRBD1|TRBV11-3|TRBJ2-7|-
TGTGCCAGCAGCTTAAGACAGGGTTCCTACGAGCAGTACTTC
CASSLRQGSYEQYF
>-|TRBV2|TRBJ2-7|once
TGTGCCAGCAGCCGGAGACTACTGACCTACGAGCAGTACTTC
CASSRRLLTYEQYF
>-|TRBV30|TRBJ2-3|-
TGTGCCTGGAGTGTACAGGGAGGGAGCACAGATACGCAGTATTTT
CAWSVQGGSTDTQYF
>TRBD2|TRBV4-2|TRBJ2-1|-
TGTGCCAGCAGCCAAGATCAAGGACTAGCGGGGGGACCTAGCGGCAATGAGCAGTTCTTC
CASSQDQGLAGGPSGNEQFF
>TRBD1|TRBV4-2|TRBJ1-2|once
TGTGCCAGCAGCCAAGGTGTAGGACAGGGGGCGAGGGTCTATGGCTACACCTTC
CASSQGVGQGARVYGYTF
>TRBD1|TRBV7-6|TRBJ1-1|-
TGTGCCAGCAGCAGACAGGGGAGCACTGAAGCTTTCTTT
CASSRQGSTEAFF
>-|TRBV9|TRBJ2-2|-
TGTGCCAGCAGCGTAGCCGGGGACACCGGGGAGCTGTTTTTT
CASSVAGDTGELFF
>-|TRBV6-5|TRBJ2-1|-
TGTGCCAGCAGCCAGACCCTAGGGGCTTACAATGAGCAGTTCTTC
CASSQTLGAYNEQFF
>-|TRBV15|TRBJ2-7|-
TGTGCCACGGGAGAGGGCTTTGACTACGAGCAGTACTTC
CATGEGFDYEQYF
>TRBD1|TRBV6-6|TRBJ2-7|once
TGTGCCAGCAGTCACGGACAGGGAGCGTACGAGCAGTACTTC
CASSHGQGAYEQYF
>TRBD2|TRBV5-4|TRBJ2-1|-
TGTGCCAGCAGCTTGCCCGGGGGGGCCTCCAATGAGCAGTTCTTC
CASSLPGGASNEQFF